These T cell receptor beta chains were read from a single sample in a study of CD4 and CD8 cells across lung adenocarcinoma regions. TCRdb used MiXCR to reprocess the PCR reads, holding one entry per CDR3 protein. Of tens of thousands of distinct CDR3 sequences listed, 54% are singletons. What was sequenced was CD8+ T cells from the center of a lung tumor. The source is a female donor with lung adenocarcinoma. The CD4 and CD8 labels of this study may be unreliable. Each CDR3 is given without its conserved first and last residue.

V gene	J gene	CDR3 protein
TRBV6-1	TRBJ2-5	ASSRSGTAKETQY
TRBV9	TRBJ2-2	ASSSRAGGNTGELF
TRBV6-1	TRBJ2-1	ASSDQQETQF
TRBV30	TRBJ2-3	AHGLAGGTDTQY
TRBV6-1	-	ASSMTSGSSYEQY
TRBV7-2	TRBJ2-5	ASSLRGGYTGEQY
TRBV27	TRBJ2-3	ASRRGDRGQDTQY
TRBV27	TRBJ2-3	PSSGLEATNMQY
TRBV5-1	TRBJ2-3	ASSLFGTGSYTQY
TRBV4-1	TRBJ2-6	ASSRRKSSLASGANVLT
TRBV7-6	TRBJ2-1	ASSATGNEQF
TRBV6-1	-	ASSTGHREQY
TRBV27	TRBJ2-3	ASSSRGTSGSHTDTQY
TRBV6-1	TRBJ2-5	ASRAEANTYQETQY
TRBV9	TRBJ2-4	ASSPSSGPISDLY
TRBV12-3/TRBV12-4	TRBJ2-1	ASSFETSGFYNEQF
TRBV10-2	TRBJ2-3	ARSELRGETQY
TRBV27	TRBJ2-3	ASSAGIGAGGEDTQY
TRBV10-2	TRBJ2-3	AASGGLDTETQY
TRBV10-1	-	ASMSTSGNSYEQY
TRBV5-1	-	ASSLGHRDTKYEQY
TRBV11-3	-	ASSLGRAGGMIDEQY
TRBV10-1	TRBJ2-1	ASSESPGPDEQF
TRBV3-1	TRBJ2-1	ASSQFPASGWDEQF
TRBV6-1	TRBJ2-6	ASSELGNSGANVLT
TRBV27	TRBJ2-1	ASRGQGYNEQF
TRBV10-3	TRBJ2-6	ASQDNSLSGANVLT
TRBV10-3	TRBJ2-5	ATGTGGQDTQY
TRBV7-2	TRBJ2-2	ASSPPRGSTGELF
TRBV12-3/TRBV12-4	TRBJ2-3	ASSLHQETQY
TRBV14	TRBJ1-3	ASSQARNTIY
TRBV10-2	-	ASSESFDEQY
TRBV7-2	TRBJ2-1	ASSTHSSREQF
TRBV27	TRBJ2-3	ASGRGQGPETQY
TRBV27	TRBJ2-1	ASSLSGLGEWDTYNEQF
TRBV6-1	TRBJ2-4	AGNGGGQGNIQY
TRBV7-9	TRBJ2-1	ASSLPRGLAANEQF
TRBV27	TRBJ2-3	ASSSLVETQY
TRBV10-1	TRBJ2-4	ASKGLRDKDTQY
TRBV6-1	TRBJ2-3	ASSRTSGSLTDTQY
TRBV10-1	TRBJ2-3	PSRETERGTKDIQY
TRBV10-1	TRBJ2-4	GSKGRRDPNTQY
TRBV6-5	TRBJ2-5	ASSYSSGLAQY
TRBV6-1	TRBJ2-3	ASSVGVRATDIQY
TRBV6-1	TRBJ2-3	ASSARGGDTQY
TRBV6-1	-	ASRLTGGRYNEQY
TRBV6-1	TRBJ2-6	ASRPTGDSLWGQRPD
TRBV24-1	TRBJ2-1	ATSDLGTGSPHEQF
TRBV6-1	TRBJ1-6	ASRAPWNSPLH
TRBV27	TRBJ1-1	ASSRWGQEAF
TRBV7-2	TRBJ2-1	ANRGGPYNEQF
TRBV6-1	TRBJ2-4	ASRAGTGWF
TRBV4-1	TRBJ2-1	ASSPRAGQGSYNEQF
TRBV6-1	TRBJ1-1	ASSQLSMNTEAF
TRBV6-1	-	ASSASAKTQY